This T cell receptor (beta chain) was recovered during a study of blood T cell repertoires in COVID-19. Overall study context: The United States, Italy and Spain were the sources of the acute and convalescent COVID-19 samples.

The CDR3 consists of 13 residues. Germline CDR1 reads MRHNA; CDR2 reads SNTAGT. Trimming stripped 6 bases from V and 7 bases from J, with 14 bases between. Data came from immunoSEQ multiplex PCR; TCRdb stores just in-frame clones and leaves some out. The sample yields 240,000 or so clones, around 90% seen once. Those who participated ranged in age from roughly 18 to 89 years and resided in 20 to 25 US areas. The sample comprised PBMCs or T cells enriched from blood (not recorded which). V is TRBV6-4 and J is TRBJ2-3, with D perhaps TRBD1 (5 bases). The source of this sequence is a man over 45 who had been exposed to COVID-19. CDR3 region: CASSPTGTNTQYF. In nucleotides, the CDR3 is TGTGCCAGCAGCCCCACAGGAACAAATACGCAGTATTTT.